These T cell receptor beta chains were read from a single sample in a study of PD-1 blockade in classical Hodgkin lymphoma. Assay: immunoSEQ multiplex PCR; the TCRdb copy retains only in-frame clones and omits some. Altogether tens of thousands of clones are present, over 75% being singletons, with the ten largest covering 16%. Sample: peripheral blood mononuclear cells (PBMCs), taken at baseline. These receptors all stem from a human donor with classical Hodgkin lymphoma. CDR3s include the opening cysteine and the closing phenylalanine or tryptophan. D genes are given only for firm matches. Only part of the rows carry a size: once, few, many, or a class if the clone is expanded.

J gene | V gene | D gene | clone size | CDR3 DNA | CDR3 protein
TRBJ2-3 | TRBV4-2 | - | - | TGTGCCAGCAGCCAAGTAGGAGGGACTAGCACAGATACGCAGTATTTT | CASSQVGGTSTDTQYF
TRBJ2-3 | TRBV4-3 | - | - | TGCGCCAGCAGCCAAGATAGGGCGATTAGCACAGATACGCAGTATTTT | CASSQDRAISTDTQYF
TRBJ2-7 | TRBV2 | TRBD2 | few | TGTGCCAGCAGTTGGGCGGCGGCTAGCGGCTACGAGCAGTACTTC | CASSWAAASGYEQYF
TRBJ2-2 | TRBV7-9 | TRBD2 | few | TGTGCCAGCAGCTTAGGGTCACTAGCGGGGTTCAACACCGGGGAGCTGTTTTTT | CASSLGSLAGFNTGELFF
TRBJ2-7 | TRBV11-3 | - | - | TGTGCCAGCAGCCCAGGGGGTAGCGGACATGGTTACGAGCAGTACTTC | CASSPGGSGHGYEQYF
TRBJ1-4 | TRBV15 | - | - | TGTGCCACCAGCAGCCTTTTGGGTGAAAAACTGTTTTTT | CATSSLLGEKLFF
TRBJ2-1 | TRBV6-5 | TRBD1 | - | TGTGCCAGCAGTTACGGACAGGGTGGTGATGAGCAGTTCTTC | CASSYGQGGDEQFF
TRBJ1-1 | TRBV19 | - | many | TGTGCCAGTAGTGCCTGGCCCTTGAGGGGGAAGGCTGAAGCTTTCTTT | CASSAWPLRGKAEAFF
TRBJ2-3 | TRBV4-3 | TRBD2 | - | TGCGCCAGCAGCCAAGATGGGGGCCCAGCGGGAGGCACAGATACGCAGTATTTT | CASSQDGGPAGGTDTQYF
TRBJ2-7 | TRBV5-1 | TRBD1 | - | TGCGCCAGCGGAGCCCAGGGGGCGGGCGACGAGCAGTACTTC | CASGAQGAGDEQYF
TRBJ2-2 | TRBV19 | TRBD2 | few | TGTGCCAGTAGTATGAGCGGGACCGCCGGGGAGCTGTTTTTT | CASSMSGTAGELFF
TRBJ2-5 | TRBV19 | - | - | TGTGCCAGTAGTCCCTGGGGAGAGGGGGAGACCCAGTACTTC | CASSPWGEGETQYF
TRBJ2-1 | TRBV9 | - | - | TGTGCCAGCAGCGTAGGCCCACGCGGCGGAGGCCTGGATGAGCAGTTCTTC | CASSVGPRGGGLDEQFF
TRBJ1-1 | TRBV29-1 | - | - | TGCAGCGCCCCTTCCGGGAACACTGAAGCTTTCTTT | CSAPSGNTEAFF
TRBJ2-7 | TRBV4-1 | - | - | TGCGCCAGCAGCCTTTCGACAACCTACGAGCAGTACTTC | CASSLSTTYEQYF
TRBJ2-1 | TRBV11-3 | TRBD2 | - | TGTGCCAGCAGCTTATTTGCCTTAGCGGGAGCGAGGAAAAACAATGAGCAGTTCTTC | CASSLFALAGARKNNEQFF
TRBJ2-7 | TRBV11-3 | - | few | TGTGCCAGCAGCTTAAAGCTAATGACTCAGGGCTGGGAGCAGTACTTC | CASSLKLMTQGWEQYF
TRBJ2-7 | TRBV19 | - | - | TGTGCCAGTAGTAGCTGGGAATCGTCCTACGAGCAGTACTTC | CASSSWESSYEQYF
TRBJ2-4 | TRBV19 | TRBD1 | once | TGTGCCAGTAGTGGGGCCGGGACAGTGGTCAAAAACATTCAGTACTTC | CASSGAGTVVKNIQYF
TRBJ1-1 | TRBV6-5 | TRBD1 | - | TGTGCCAGCAGTTTCGGACAGGCAAAAGAAGCTTTCTTT | CASSFGQAKEAFF
TRBJ1-1 | TRBV15 | - | - | TGTGCCACCAGCCCCCGGCTAGGGGATAACACTGAAGCTTTCTTT | CATSPRLGDNTEAFF
TRBJ1-1 | TRBV13 | TRBD1 | - | TGTGCCAGCAGCTCCCTGACAGGGTTGAACACTGAAGCTTTCTTT | CASSSLTGLNTEAFF
TRBJ1-5 | TRBV2 | - | - | TGTGCCAGCACATTCGAGAGCATACAGCCCCAGCATTTT | CASTFESIQPQHF
TRBJ2-7 | TRBV6-5 | - | - | TGTGCCAGCGCGCAGGGTTTCCACGAGCAGTACTTC | CASAQGFHEQYF
TRBJ1-4 | TRBV7-9 | - | - | TGTGCCAGCAGCTTAGACGGGGGAACTAATGAAAAACTGTTTTTT | CASSLDGGTNEKLFF
TRBJ2-3 | TRBV2 | - | - | TGTGCCAGCAGTGTAGTAAGGCAGAAAACAGATACGCAGTATTTT | CASSVVRQKTDTQYF
TRBJ1-5 | TRBV7-6 | - | - | TGTGCCAGCAGCTTAGAGGACGAGAATCAGCCCCAGCATTTT | CASSLEDENQPQHF